This T cell receptor (beta chain) was retrieved from a study of molecular identifiers for immune sequencing clone quantification. Study in general: Five portions were made in replicates from RNA of approximately 22,000 or 94,000 naive CD8 cells, and four underwent sequencing.

TCRdb ran MiXCR on the PCR reads and lists one entry per CDR3 protein. The sample includes 7,800 or so distinct CDR3 sequences, approximately 35% of them seen just once. The CDR3 runs to 12 residues. The V gene's germline CDR1 is MDHEN and CDR2 SYDVKM. V shed 2 bases and J shed 7 bases, with 8 bases lying between them. Researchers sorted naive CD8 T cells as cells that were CD8+CD4-CCR7+CD45RA+. V is TRBV28 and J is TRBJ2-5; D is unclear. The receptor was isolated from a human donor in good health. Some libraries in this study had Jurkat cell RNA spiked in. The sequencing input was naive CD8+ T cells from blood, with Jurkat cell RNA spiked in. Stated subset: FACS-sorted CD8+CD4-CCR7+CD45RA+ naive T cells. This CDR3 reads CASSLGVGTQYF. The CDR3 nucleotides read TGTGCCAGCAGTTTAGGCGTGGGGACCCAGTACTTC.